The clone carrying this T cell receptor (beta chain) was recorded a few times. Germline V gene lookup returns CDR1 MNHEY and CDR2 SMNVEV (reference sequence). The length of the CDR3 is 14 residues. The junction had 10 bases not matched to a gene; V was cut back by 5 bases and J by 9 bases. Using RNA transcripts as the source, TCR beta CDR3 regions were amplified. RT-PCR in the first round (using the HTBI primer set) targeted the TCR CDR3. TCRdb itself ran the multiplex PCR reads through MiXCR, one entry per CDR3 protein. The table includes 600,000 to 800,000 distinct CDR3 sequences, approximately 40% detected once. This sample was included in a study of T cells in Graves' hyperthyroidism and ophthalmopathy.

The clonotype originates from a woman between 40 and 50 years old with Graves' hyperthyroidism. The source material was blood. The chain is built from TRBV27 and TRBJ1-1, with 9 bases that match TRBD1. CDR3 coding DNA: TGTGCCAGCAGTATTAACAGGGGGCAGGATAAAGCTTTCTTT. Translating it yields CASSINRGQDKAFF.